The next 29 T cell receptor beta chains were all read from a single sample in a study of cytomegalovirus exposure and HLA in healthy donors. Researchers ran the PCR with 60 Vbeta and 13 Jbeta primers. Sequenced by immunoSEQ multiplex PCR; TCRdb stores in-frame clones only, minus some. The top ten hold 1.7% of the sample, which has some 130,000 clones, around 82% seen once. Input material: PBMCs. These TCRs come from a boy younger than 18 in good health and CMV-seronegative.

The chain combines TRBV9 with TRBJ1-2; D call uncertain. V was pared by 7 bases and J by 2 bases, with 6 bases between. Germline-derived CDR1 and CDR2 are SGDLS and YYNGEE. The CDR3 contains 11 residues. Written as DNA, the CDR3 is TGTGCCAGCGGGCAGAACTATGGCTACACCTTC. It translates to CASGQNYGYTF.

This clone was seen once. The chain joins TRBV2 to TRBJ2-4; 8 nucleotides line up with TRBD1. The ends lost 8 bases at V and 7 bases at J; junction bases unmatched: 16. The CDR3 has 16 residues. Germline-derived CDR1 and CDR2 are SNHLY and FYNNEI. The CDR3 region has the DNA TGTGCCAGCTCCACCCACCCGGACAGGGTGGGCAACATTCAGTACTTC. Its translation is CASSTHPDRVGNIQYF.

The chain couples TRBV5-1 to TRBJ2-5, with a weak D call TRBD1 (6 bases). Trimming removed 0 bases at V and 8 bases at J, with 11 bases between. The CDR3 loop spans 13 amino acids. Per germline, CDR1 SGHRS and CDR2 YFSETQ. CDR3 protein: CASSLEQGDTQYF. The DNA for the CDR3 is TGCGCCAGCAGCTTGGAACAGGGTGATACCCAGTACTTC.

The sample holds one count of this clone. The chain couples TRBV6-1 to TRBJ1-2; 7 bases map to TRBD1. V lost 6 bases to trimming and J lost 8 bases; unmatched junction nucleotides: 15. Germline V gives CDR1 MNHNS, CDR2 SASEGT. The CDR3 totals 15 residues. The CDR3 region is CASRNAPTGQQGYTF. The CDR3 region has the DNA TGTGCCAGCAGGAATGCCCCGACAGGGCAACAAGGCTACACCTTC.

The chain links TRBV7-9 to TRBJ2-1; D call uncertain. CDR1 and CDR2 from the germline V gene are SEHNR and FQNEAQ (reference sequence). The CDR3 length is 11 residues. The V and J ends lost 1 base and 15 bases respectively, with 10 bases between them. The CDR3 protein is CASSLGPLWFF. CDR3 coding DNA: TGTGCCAGCAGCTTAGGTCCCTTGTGGTTCTTC.

The chain recombines TRBV7-6 with TRBJ2-5; TRBD2 matches 7 bases. The CDR3 sequence is 18 residues long. J lost 0 bases, V lost 6 bases, and 16 bases had no gene match. The germline CDR1 and CDR2 sequences are SGHVS and FNYEAQ. CDR3: CASSTPSGAGSYQETQYF. The CDR3 DNA sequence: TGTGCCAGCAGTACTCCAAGCGGGGCGGGATCGTACCAAGAGACCCAGTACTTC.

The chain uses TRBV6-1 and TRBJ2-3; 8 bases match TRBD2. Trimming removed 7 bases from V and 0 bases from J; junction bases left unmatched: 3. Germline lookup yields CDR1 MNHNS and CDR2 SASEGT. CDR3 size: 14 residues. The CDR3 sequence is CASTERGSTDTQYF. CDR3 DNA sequence: TGTGCCAGCACCGAGCGGGGGAGCACAGATACGCAGTATTTT.

This clone showed up just a few times. The chain recombines TRBV19 with TRBJ2-7; TRBD1 matches at 7 bases. CDR3 length: 14 amino acids. The ends lost 5 bases at V and 4 bases at J; junction bases unmatched: 8. From germline, CDR1 is LNHDA and CDR2 SQIVND (reference sequence). The CDR3 DNA sequence: TGTGCCAGTAGTGCCGGGACAGTAGGTTACGAGCAGTACTTC. Residues: CASSAGTVGYEQYF.

The genes are TRBV5-1 and TRBJ1-1; no reliable D call. Germline loops: CDR1 SGHRS, CDR2 YFSETQ. CDR3 length: 14 amino acids. V shed 0 bases and J shed 3 bases, with 9 bases lying between them. DNA of the CDR3: TGCGCCAGCAGCTTGGTGGCGGGAGACACTGAAGCTTTCTTT. It encodes CASSLVAGDTEAFF.

V usage is TRBV2 and J usage is TRBJ2-6, with D perhaps matching TRBD1 (5 bases). This CDR3 has 17 amino acids. Trimming cost V 8 bases and J 4 bases, with 21 bases left between them. The germline CDR1 and CDR2 sequences are SNHLY and FYNNEI. The CDR3 DNA reads as TGTGCCAGCCTTGAGGTAGCAGGGCCTGACGGGGCCAACGTCCTGACTTTC. Its protein product is CASLEVAGPDGANVLTF.

Points on this clone: Germline is not matched at one junction end, which may reflect a read error. This rearrangement joins TRBV5-6 to TRBJ1-2, with D unresolved. CDR1 and CDR2 (germline): SGHDT, YYEEEE. CDR3 length equals 15 residues. The DNA of the CDR3 is TGTGCCAGCAAAGAGGGAGCTGTTTTTGGCTATGGCTACCCCTTC. Protein product: CASKEGAVFGYGYPF.

The chain joins TRBV7-6 to TRBJ2-5; D not resolved. The CDR3 extends over 15 amino acids. Germline V gene data show CDR1 as SGHVS and CDR2 as FNYEAQ. V shed 0 bases and J shed 3 bases, with 11 bases lying between them. The CDR3 here is CASSLAWASKETQYF. The CDR3 DNA sequence: TGTGCCAGCAGCTTAGCGTGGGCCTCAAAAGAGACCCAGTACTTC.

V is TRBV5-1 and J is TRBJ2-7; possibly TRBD1 for D (6 bases). Germline lookup yields CDR1 SGHRS and CDR2 YFSETQ. V gave up 2 bases and J gave up 3 bases, with 18 bases separating them. The CDR3 totals 16 residues. The DNA of the CDR3 is TGCGCCAGCAGCTTCACTATATTGAGGGGGTTCTACGAGCAGTACTTC. Amino acids: CASSFTILRGFYEQYF.

V is TRBV6-6 and J is TRBJ2-1, with 7 bases aligning to TRBD1. The CDR3 covers 15 residues. The trim removed 5 bases at V and 2 bases at J, leaving 6 bases unmatched. CDR1 is MNHNY and CDR2 is SVGAGI in the germline V gene (reference sequence). CDR3 nucleotides: TGTGCCAGCAGTCCCCTGGGACAGACCTACAATGAGCAGTTCTTC. Residues: CASSPLGQTYNEQFF.

This CDR3 reads CASSPGQTDNEQFF. The CDR3, as DNA: TGTGCCAGCTCACCGGGACAGACCGACAATGAGCAGTTCTTC. This chain connects TRBV18 to TRBJ2-1; 7 nucleotides line up with TRBD1. The J segment lost 5 bases and the V segment lost 3 bases, leaving 4 bases of the junction unmatched. The CDR3 length is 14 residues. Germline V CDR1 and CDR2: KGHSH, LQKENI.

The gene calls are TRBV30 and TRBJ2-2, with a possible D match to TRBD1 (5 bases). Per germline, CDR1 GTSNPN and CDR2 SVGIG (reference sequence). The CDR3 is made up of 14 amino acids. Trimming cost V 2 bases and J 6 bases, with 13 bases left between them. CDR3 sequence: CAWSYQGMAGELFF. CDR3 in DNA: TGTGCCTGGAGTTATCAGGGAATGGCCGGGGAGCTGTTTTTT.

The V call is TRBV29-1, the J call TRBJ1-2; no firm D call. Trimming took 0 bases from V and 4 from J, leaving 15 bases between them. The germline gives CDR1 SQVTM, CDR2 ANQGSEA. The CDR3 spans 15 residues. CDR3 sequence (DNA): TGCAGCGTTGAAGATGCCGGGTTTCGAGGCTATGGCTACACCTTC. Protein sequence: CSVEDAGFRGYGYTF.

The genes are TRBV9 and TRBJ2-2, with D possibly matching TRBD1 (6 bases). This CDR3 comprises 13 residues. The V gene lost 2 bases and the J gene lost 6 bases, with 8 bases spanning the gap. The germline V gene has CDR1 SGDLS and CDR2 YYNGEE. CDR3 nucleotides: TGTGCCAGCAGCGTGTCAGGGGCCGGGGAGCTGTTTTTT. Translated: CASSVSGAGELFF.

The V call is TRBV5-6, the J call TRBJ1-6; 9 bases match TRBD1. Germline CDR1 reads SGHDT; CDR2 reads YYEEEE. The V gene end was trimmed by 4 bases and the J gene end by 9 bases; junction bases not matched to a gene: 11. The CDR3 spans 16 residues. The CDR3 bases are TGTGCCAGCAGCCTGCTGGCGGGACAGGGTCGTTCACCCCTCCACTTT. Translation: CASSLLAGQGRSPLHF.

The chain links TRBV4-2 to TRBJ2-3; 8 bases agree with TRBD2. The CDR3 loop spans 17 amino acids. Per germline, CDR1 LGHNA and CDR2 YNFKEQ. With V trimmed by 1 base and J by 2 bases, 8 bases remained unmatched. CDR3 protein: CASSQGSGGGLTDTQYF. Here the CDR3 DNA reads TGTGCCAGCAGCCAAGGGTCCGGGGGGGGTCTCACAGATACGCAGTATTTT.

The chain carries TRBV5-3 and TRBJ1-2; TRBD1 is a possible D gene (5 bases). TRBV5-3 is an open reading frame whose function is uncertain. V lost 1 base, J lost 6 bases, and 10 bases lay in between. CDR3 length: 13 residues. CDR3 nucleotide sequence: TGTGCCAGAAGCTTGTTTAGGGGCCATGGCTACACCTTC. It is translated as CARSLFRGHGYTF.

The CDR3 here is CASSPTRLQVRQETQYF. CDR3 DNA sequence: TGTGCCAGCAGCCCCACCCGCCTACAGGTCCGCCAAGAGACCCAGTACTTC. V usage is TRBV7-8 and J usage is TRBJ2-5; D is perhaps TRBD1 (5 bases). The CDR3 contains 17 residues. Trimming removed 5 bases at V and 1 base at J, with 20 bases between. Germline CDR1 reads SGHVS; CDR2 reads FQNEAQ. The full variable domain, with the rest looked up from reference TRBV7-8 and TRBJ2-5, is GAGVSQSPRYKVAKRGQDVALRCDPISGHVSLFWYQQALGQGPEFLTYFQNEAQLDKSGLPSDRFFAERPEGSVSTLKIQRTQQEDSAVYLCASSPTRLQVRQETQYFGPGTRLLVL.

This clone was found a few times. This chain uses TRBV11-2 with TRBJ1-4, with D unresolved. Trimming cost V 6 bases and J 11 bases, with 16 bases left between them. The CDR3 is 13 amino acids. Looked up from germline, CDR1 is SGHAT and CDR2 is FQNNGV. The CDR3 DNA is TGTGCCAGCAGTACCCTCGGCGAGGCTAAACTGTTTTTT. Protein sequence: CASSTLGEAKLFF.

This chain uses TRBV19 with TRBJ1-2, with D maybe TRBD1 (6 bases). CDR1 is LNHDA and CDR2 is SQIVND in the germline V gene (reference sequence). CDR3 length equals 14 residues. The germline V and J ends were trimmed by 7 bases and 0 bases, with 12 bases remaining between them. The CDR3 protein is CASIYRASNYGYTF. CDR3 bases: TGTGCCAGTATTTACAGGGCGTCTAACTATGGCTACACCTTC.

The genes are TRBV7-3 and TRBJ1-1; maybe TRBD1 (5 bases). Germline V CDR1 and CDR2: SGHTA, FQGTGA. The length of the CDR3 is 13 residues. V lost 3 bases, J lost 4 bases, and 9 bases lay in between. The CDR3 here is CASSLGGTTEAFF. DNA of the CDR3: TGTGCCAGCAGCTTGGGGGGAACCACTGAAGCTTTCTTT.

The V gene is TRBV6-5, the J gene TRBJ2-5, with 11 bases lining up with TRBD2. There are 13 residues in the CDR3. Germline V CDR1 and CDR2: MNHEY, SVGAGI. With 6 bases clipped from V and 5 bases from J, the junction kept 2 bases outside the gene matches. This CDR3 is CASSRTSGETQYF. Written as DNA, the CDR3 is TGTGCCAGCAGCCGGACTAGCGGGGAGACCCAGTACTTC.

The DNA for the CDR3 is TGTGCCAGCAGCTTGTTTGGGACAGGACAAGAGACCCAGTACTTC. It is translated as CASSLFGTGQETQYF. The V call is TRBV5-4, the J call TRBJ2-5; 8 nucleotides agree with TRBD1. CDR1 is SGHNT, CDR2 YYREEE, per germline (reference sequence). The CDR3 is made up of 15 amino acids. V shed 1 base and J 2 bases; nucleotides not matched to a gene: 4. Full variable domain (rest looked up from reference TRBV5-4 and TRBJ2-5): ETGVTQSPTHLIKTRGQQVTLRCSSQSGHNTVSWYQQALGQGPQFIFQYYREEENGRGNFPPRFSGLQFPNYSSELNVNALELDDSALYLCASSLFGTGQETQYFGPGTRLLVL.

This clone was detected a few times. The chain couples TRBV5-6 to TRBJ1-2; D is unclear. V shed 10 bases and J shed 1 base, with 14 bases lying between them. The CDR3 loop spans 13 amino acids. Germline V gene data show CDR1 as SGHDT and CDR2 as YYEEEE. The CDR3 sequence: CASGSLLNYGYTF. The CDR3, as DNA: TGTGCCTCCGGGTCCCTCCTTAACTATGGCTACACCTTC.

The chain couples TRBV6-1 to TRBJ1-5, with D tentatively TRBD1 (5 bases). Trimming left V 8 bases short and J 6 bases short, with 14 bases between. The CDR3 totals 13 residues. CDR1 is MNHNS and CDR2 is SASEGT in the germline V gene. The CDR3 here is CASGTTQVQPQHF. Here the CDR3 DNA reads TGTGCCAGCGGGACTACGCAGGTTCAGCCCCAGCATTTT.